A single T cell receptor beta chain is shown here with its context. This sample is drawn from a study of cytomegalovirus exposure and HLA in healthy donors. Vbeta (60) and Jbeta (13) primers were used in the PCR. This table comes from immunoSEQ multiplex PCR, and its TCRdb copy is limited to in-frame clones, with some not included. The repertoire holds 120,000 or so clones, with roughly 80% as singletons. Sequencing was done on a sample of PBMCs. The sequence derives from a man aged 25-40 years in good health and CMV-seropositive.

In nucleotides, the CDR3 is TGTGCCAGCGGCAGACTGACTGAAGCTTTCTTT. This gives the protein CASGRLTEAFF. The V call is TRBV6-5, the J call TRBJ1-1; no clear D. The CDR3 is 11 amino acids. Looked up from germline, CDR1 is MNHEY and CDR2 is SVGAGI. Trimming stripped 8 bases from V and 5 bases from J, with 9 bases between.